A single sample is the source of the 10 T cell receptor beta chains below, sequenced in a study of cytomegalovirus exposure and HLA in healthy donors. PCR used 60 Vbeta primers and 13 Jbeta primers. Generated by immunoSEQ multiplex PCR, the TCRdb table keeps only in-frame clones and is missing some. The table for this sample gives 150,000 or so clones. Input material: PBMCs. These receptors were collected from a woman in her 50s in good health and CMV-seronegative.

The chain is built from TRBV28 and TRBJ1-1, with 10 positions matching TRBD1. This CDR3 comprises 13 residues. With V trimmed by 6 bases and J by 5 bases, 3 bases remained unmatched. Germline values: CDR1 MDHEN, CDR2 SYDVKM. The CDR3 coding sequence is TGTGCCAGCAGCCCGGGACAGGGGACTGAAGCTTTCTTT. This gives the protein CASSPGQGTEAFF. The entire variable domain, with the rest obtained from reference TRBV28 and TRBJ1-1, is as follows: DVKVTQSSRYLVKRTGEKVFLECVQDMDHENMFWYRQDPGLGLRLIYFSYDVKMKEKGDIPEGYSVSREKKERFSLILESASTNQTSMYLCASSPGQGTEAFFGQGTRLTVV.

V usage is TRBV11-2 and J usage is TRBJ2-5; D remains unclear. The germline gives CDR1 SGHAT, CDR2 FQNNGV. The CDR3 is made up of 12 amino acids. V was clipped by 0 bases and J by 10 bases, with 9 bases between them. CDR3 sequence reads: CASSLDLTLQYF. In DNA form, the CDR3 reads TGTGCCAGCAGCTTAGATCTGACACTCCAGTACTTC.

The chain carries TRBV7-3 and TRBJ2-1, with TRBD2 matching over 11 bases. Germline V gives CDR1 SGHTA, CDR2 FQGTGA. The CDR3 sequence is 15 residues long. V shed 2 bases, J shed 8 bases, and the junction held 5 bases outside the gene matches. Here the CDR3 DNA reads TGTGCCAGCAGCTTATTAGCGGGAGGGCCCCATGAGCAGTTCTTC. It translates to CASSLLAGGPHEQFF.

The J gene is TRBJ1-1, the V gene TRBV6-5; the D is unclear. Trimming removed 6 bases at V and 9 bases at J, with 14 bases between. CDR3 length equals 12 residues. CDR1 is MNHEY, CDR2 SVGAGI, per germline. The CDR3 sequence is CASRQRSEKAFF. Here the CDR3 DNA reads TGTGCCAGCAGGCAAAGGTCGGAGAAAGCTTTCTTT.

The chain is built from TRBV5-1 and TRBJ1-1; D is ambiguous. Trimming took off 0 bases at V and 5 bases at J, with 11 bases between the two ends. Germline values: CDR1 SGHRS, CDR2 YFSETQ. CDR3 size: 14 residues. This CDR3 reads CASSLVGERTEAFF. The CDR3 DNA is TGCGCCAGCAGCTTGGTCGGGGAACGGACTGAAGCTTTCTTT.

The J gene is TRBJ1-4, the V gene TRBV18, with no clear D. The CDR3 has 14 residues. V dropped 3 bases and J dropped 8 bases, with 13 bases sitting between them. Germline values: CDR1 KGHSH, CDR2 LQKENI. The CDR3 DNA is TGTGCCAGCTCACCGGGCAGGATAGAAGAAAAACTGTTTTTT. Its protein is CASSPGRIEEKLFF.

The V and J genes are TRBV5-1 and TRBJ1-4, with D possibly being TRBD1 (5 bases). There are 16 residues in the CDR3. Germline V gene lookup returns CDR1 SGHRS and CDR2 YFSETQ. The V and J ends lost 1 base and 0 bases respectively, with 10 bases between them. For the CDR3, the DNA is TGCGCCAGCAGCTTGACCAGGGCTCCAACTAATGAAAAACTGTTTTTT. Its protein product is CASSLTRAPTNEKLFF.

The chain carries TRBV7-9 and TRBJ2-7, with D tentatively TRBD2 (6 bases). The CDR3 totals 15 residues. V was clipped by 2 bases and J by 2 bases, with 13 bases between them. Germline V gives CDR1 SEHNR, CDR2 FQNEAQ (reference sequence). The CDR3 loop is CASSLNRERAYEQYF. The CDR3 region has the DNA TGTGCCAGCAGCTTAAACCGGGAGAGGGCCTACGAGCAGTACTTC.

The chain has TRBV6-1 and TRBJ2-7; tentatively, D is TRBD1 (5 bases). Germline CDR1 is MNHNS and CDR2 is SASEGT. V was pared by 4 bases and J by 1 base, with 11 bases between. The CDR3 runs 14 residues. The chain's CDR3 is CASSAAGNSYEQYF. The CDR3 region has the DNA TGTGCCAGCAGTGCGGCAGGGAATTCCTACGAGCAGTACTTC.

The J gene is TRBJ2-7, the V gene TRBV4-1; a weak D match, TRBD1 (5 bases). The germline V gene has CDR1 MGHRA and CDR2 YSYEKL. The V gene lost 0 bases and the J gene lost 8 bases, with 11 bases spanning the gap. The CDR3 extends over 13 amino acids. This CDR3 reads CASSQDIGVKQYF. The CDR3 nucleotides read TGCGCCAGCAGCCAAGATATAGGGGTGAAGCAGTACTTC.